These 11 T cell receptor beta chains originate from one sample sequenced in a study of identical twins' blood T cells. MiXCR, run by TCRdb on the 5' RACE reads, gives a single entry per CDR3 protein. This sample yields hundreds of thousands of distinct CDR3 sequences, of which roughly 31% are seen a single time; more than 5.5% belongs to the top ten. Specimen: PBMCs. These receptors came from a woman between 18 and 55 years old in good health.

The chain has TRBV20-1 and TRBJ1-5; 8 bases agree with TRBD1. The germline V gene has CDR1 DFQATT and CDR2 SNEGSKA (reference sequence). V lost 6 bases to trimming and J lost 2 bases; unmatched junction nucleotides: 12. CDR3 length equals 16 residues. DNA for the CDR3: TGCAGTGCCCTTCAGGACAGGGTTTCGGGCAATCAGCCCCAGCATTTT. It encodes CSALQDRVSGNQPQHF.

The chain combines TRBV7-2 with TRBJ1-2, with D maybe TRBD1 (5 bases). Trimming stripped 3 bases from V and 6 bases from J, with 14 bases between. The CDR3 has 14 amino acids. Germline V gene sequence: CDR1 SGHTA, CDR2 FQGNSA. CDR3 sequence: CASSFMGERHGYTF. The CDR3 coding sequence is TGTGCCAGCAGCTTCATGGGGGAAAGGCATGGCTACACCTTC.

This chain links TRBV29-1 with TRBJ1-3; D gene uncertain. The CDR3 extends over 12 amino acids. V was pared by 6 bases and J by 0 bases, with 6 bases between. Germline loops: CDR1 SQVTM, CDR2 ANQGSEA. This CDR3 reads CSVQLSGNTIYF. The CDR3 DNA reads TGCAGCGTACAGCTCTCTGGAAACACCATATATTTT.

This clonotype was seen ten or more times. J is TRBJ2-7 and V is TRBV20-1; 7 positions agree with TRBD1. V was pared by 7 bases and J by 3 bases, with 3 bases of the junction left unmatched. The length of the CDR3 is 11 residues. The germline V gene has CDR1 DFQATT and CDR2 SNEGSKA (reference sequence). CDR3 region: CSGAGGYEQYF. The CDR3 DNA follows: TGCAGTGGCGCAGGGGGCTACGAGCAGTACTTC.

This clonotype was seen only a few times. The CDR3 DNA follows: TGCAGCGTTGATCGGGGAGGGACCCAGTACTTC. Amino acids: CSVDRGGTQYF. This chain joins TRBV29-1 and TRBJ2-5; TRBD2 might be the D (6 bases). The CDR3 is made up of 11 amino acids. The germline CDR1 and CDR2 sequences are SQVTM and ANQGSEA. V was trimmed by 3 bases and J by 7 bases, leaving 9 bases between them. Using reference TRBV29-1 and TRBJ2-5 for the parts outside the CDR3, the full variable domain is SAVISQKPSRDICQRGTSLTIQCQVDSQVTMMFWYRQQPGQSLTLIATANQGSEATYESGFVIDKFPISRPNLTFSTLTVSNMSPEDSSIYLCSVDRGGTQYFGPGTRLLVL.

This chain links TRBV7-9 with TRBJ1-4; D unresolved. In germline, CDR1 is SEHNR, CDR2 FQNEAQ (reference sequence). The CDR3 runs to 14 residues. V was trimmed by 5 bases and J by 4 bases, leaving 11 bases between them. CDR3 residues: CASSRGSGNEKLFF. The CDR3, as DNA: TGTGCCAGCAGCCGAGGGTCCGGTAATGAAAAACTGTTTTTT.

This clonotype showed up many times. CDR3 coding DNA: TGTGCCAGCAGTCCCCACTCTAGCGCCCAGCATTTT. It translates to CASSPHSSAQHF. V is TRBV12-3 or TRBV12-4 and J is TRBJ1-5; no reliable D call. Trimming cost V 5 bases and J 11 bases, with 13 bases left between them. This CDR3 region has 12 residues.

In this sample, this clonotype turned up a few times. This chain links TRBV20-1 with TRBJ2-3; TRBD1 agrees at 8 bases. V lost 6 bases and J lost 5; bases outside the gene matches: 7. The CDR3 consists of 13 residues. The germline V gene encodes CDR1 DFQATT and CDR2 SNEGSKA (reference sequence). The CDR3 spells CSAKGTGKDTQYF. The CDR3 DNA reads TGCAGTGCCAAGGGGACAGGCAAAGATACGCAGTATTTT.

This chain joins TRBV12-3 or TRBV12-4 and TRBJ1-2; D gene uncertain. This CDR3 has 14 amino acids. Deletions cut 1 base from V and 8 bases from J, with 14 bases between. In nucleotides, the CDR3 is TGTGCCAGCAGTTTAGACAACCTGAAGCCCGGCTACACCTTC. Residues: CASSLDNLKPGYTF.

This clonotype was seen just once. The CDR3 region is CASSRWTARNTEAFF. Here the CDR3 DNA reads TGTGCCAGCAGCCGATGGACAGCCAGGAACACTGAAGCTTTCTTT. The chain uses TRBV5-6 and TRBJ1-1; D is possibly TRBD1 (6 bases). V shed 4 bases and J shed 1 base, with 14 bases lying between them. CDR3 length equals 15 residues. The germline V gene encodes CDR1 SGHDT and CDR2 YYEEEE.

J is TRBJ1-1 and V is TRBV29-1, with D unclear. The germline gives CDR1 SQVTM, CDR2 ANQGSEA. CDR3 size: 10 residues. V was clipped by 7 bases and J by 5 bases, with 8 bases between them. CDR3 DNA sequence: TGCAGCGGCGGTGGGACTGAAGCTTTCTTT. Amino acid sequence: CSGGGTEAFF. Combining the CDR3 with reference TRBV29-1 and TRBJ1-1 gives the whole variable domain SAVISQKPSRDICQRGTSLTIQCQVDSQVTMMFWYRQQPGQSLTLIATANQGSEATYESGFVIDKFPISRPNLTFSTLTVSNMSPEDSSIYLCSGGGTEAFFGQGTRLTVV.